This is a list of T cell receptor beta chains from one sample in a study of blood T cell repertoires in COVID-19. Produced via immunoSEQ multiplex PCR; TCRdb's table is partial and in-frame only. The sample contains fewer than 350,000 clones, around 88% of which appear only once. Sequencing was carried out using peripheral blood. All receptors come from a woman in her twenties or thirties who had recovered from COVID-19. CDR3s include the opening cysteine and the closing phenylalanine or tryptophan. The order of the fields is D gene, J gene, V gene, clone size, CDR3 DNA, CDR3 protein. The D gene is left open where the match is weak. For some rows the clone size is stated as once, few or many, or as a class when expanded; others skip it.

>TRBD2|TRBJ2-7|TRBV5-6|.
TGTGCCAGCAGCTCGGAACTAGCGGGCTCCTACGAGCAGTACTTC
CASSSELAGSYEQYF
>.|TRBJ1-4|TRBV25-1|.
TGTGCCAGCAGTGAGCAGTCCTCAACTAATGAAAAACTGTTTTTT
CASSEQSSTNEKLFF
>.|TRBJ2-5|TRBV15|.
TGTGCCACCAGCACCGATCAGGGGAGAGGGCAAGAGACCCAGTACTTC
CATSTDQGRGQETQYF
>TRBD2|TRBJ2-2|TRBV4-2|.
TGTGCCAGCAGCCACTTGCCGTGGGAAGCGGGAGCCGGGGAGCTGTTTTTT
CASSHLPWEAGAGELFF
>.|TRBJ1-6|TRBV7-2|.
TGTGCCAGCAGCTTTGATCTTCTCCCTGGGAGCTCCTATAATTCACCCCTCCACTTT
CASSFDLLPGSSYNSPLHF
>.|TRBJ2-6|TRBV7-2|.
TGTGCCAGCAGCCATGTCGGAGGAGCTGGGGCCAACGTCCTGACTTTC
CASSHVGGAGANVLTF
>.|TRBJ1-5|TRBV4-1|.
TGCGCCAGCAGTCAGGGTACCCAGGGTCAGCCCCAGCATTTT
CASSQGTQGQPQHF
>.|TRBJ2-6|TRBV27|.
TGTGCCAGCAGTTTGGACACCGTGAACGTCCTGACTTTC
CASSLDTVNVLTF
>.|TRBJ1-1|TRBV27|.
TGTGCCAGCAGTCAACAGGGTAACACTGAAGCTTTCTTT
CASSQQGNTEAFF
>TRBD1|TRBJ1-6|TRBV4-1|.
TGCGCCAGCAGCCACGGACAGGGGCGCTTGTATAATTCACCCCTCCACTTT
CASSHGQGRLYNSPLHF
>TRBD1|TRBJ2-5|TRBV25-1|.
TGTGCCAGCAGTGAATACTTGACAGGGGACGAGACCCAGTACTTC
CASSEYLTGDETQYF
>TRBD2|TRBJ2-3|TRBV5-4|.
TGTGCCAGCAGCTCAGCGGGATTACGCACAGATACGCAGTATTTT
CASSSAGLRTDTQYF
>TRBD2|TRBJ2-7|TRBV9|.
TGTGCCAGCAGCGTAGGGGGGCTAGCGGGGTTTTACGAGCAGTACTTC
CASSVGGLAGFYEQYF
>.|TRBJ1-5|TRBV21-1|once
TGCGACTCCGGGCCGGGGGGCGCGGGTCAGCCCCAGCATTTT
CDSGPGGAGQPQHF
>.|TRBJ2-3|TRBV7-3|.
TGTGCCAGCAGCCTTACTTGGGGAGGTGGTGACACAGATACGCAGTATTTT
CASSLTWGGGDTDTQYF
>TRBD2|TRBJ2-1|TRBV15|.
TGTGCCACCAGCGGGACTAGCGGGAGGGCCTTCAACAATGAGCAGTTCTTC
CATSGTSGRAFNNEQFF
>TRBD1|TRBJ2-7|TRBV5-8|.
TGTGCCACGATAGGGGACAGGGGCCACGAGCAGTACTTC
CATIGDRGHEQYF
>.|TRBJ2-7|TRBV7-6|once
TGTGCCAGCAGCTTAAATACTAGAGGGGAGCAGTACTTC
CASSLNTRGEQYF
>.|TRBJ2-6|TRBV6-1|.
TGTGCCAGCAGTGACAACTCTGGGGCCAACGTCCTGACTTTC
CASSDNSGANVLTF
>.|TRBJ1-4|TRBV6-6|.
TGTGCCAGCAGTAATCGAGGACAGAACGAAAAACTGTTTTTT
CASSNRGQNEKLFF
>.|TRBJ2-2|TRBV6-5|.
TGTGCCAGCAGTTGGGGGGATGGGGACACCGGGGAGCTGTTTTTT
CASSWGDGDTGELFF
>.|TRBJ1-5|TRBV2|.
TGTGCCAGCAGTGAACCCCCTAAAGGGGGAGGCAATCAGCCCCAGCATTTT
CASSEPPKGGGNQPQHF
>.|TRBJ2-2|TRBV6-2/TRBV6-3|.
TGTGCCAGCAGTTACTCGAGAAGGGGAACCGGGGAGCTGTTTTTT
CASSYSRRGTGELFF
>TRBD2|TRBJ2-1|TRBV6-6|.
TGTGCCAGCAGTTGGACTAGCGGGATCTATGAGCAGTTCTTC
CASSWTSGIYEQFF
>.|TRBJ1-2|TRBV12-2|.
TGTGCAAGTCGCTTAGGGGGGGGCTATGGCTACACCTTC
CASRLGGGYGYTF
>.|TRBJ1-4|TRBV7-2|.
TGTGCCAGCAGCTTAGGTTCGGGGGGCCATGAAAAACTGTTTTTT
CASSLGSGGHEKLFF